These 22 T cell receptor beta chains came from one sample sequenced in a study of radiotherapy plus CTLA-4 blockade in lung cancer. The data were produced by immunoSEQ multiplex PCR, yet TCRdb's version contains in-frame clones alone and is incomplete. Among tens of thousands of clones listed, 81% were seen once. Sequences were derived from peripheral blood, sampled from a patient treated with radiotherapy plus ipilimumab. The receptors originated from a human donor with non-small cell lung cancer that progressed on radiotherapy plus ipilimumab.

The V gene is TRBV9, the J gene TRBJ2-7, with a weak D call TRBD2 (6 bases). The length of the CDR3 is 14 residues. Germline values: CDR1 SGDLS, CDR2 YYNGEE. Trimming removed 1 base from V and 0 bases from J, with 8 bases in between. CDR3: CASSVSEGSYEQYF. DNA of the CDR3: TGTGCCAGCAGCGTATCGGAGGGCTCCTACGAGCAGTACTTC.

The gene calls are TRBV6-6 and TRBJ2-4, with TRBD2 matching 9 bases. The CDR3 is 16 residues long. V lost 2 bases, J lost 7 bases, and 9 bases stayed unmatched. Per germline, CDR1 MNHNY and CDR2 SVGAGI (reference sequence). The CDR3 coding sequence is TGTGCCAGCAGTTACGGCGGGGGGGCGGGGAGTAACATTCAGTACTTC. Amino acids: CASSYGGGAGSNIQYF.

This chain joins TRBV27 and TRBJ1-1; 9 bases line up with TRBD1. V trimming: 6 bases; J trimming: 5 bases; junction bases outside the gene matches: 19. Germline lookup yields CDR1 MNHEY and CDR2 SMNVEV (reference sequence). The CDR3 covers 18 residues. In DNA form, the CDR3 reads TGTGCCAGCAGACCCCCGCCCGGGACAGGGAGGCACTTAACTGAAGCTTTCTTT. Its translation is CASRPPPGTGRHLTEAFF.

V and J are TRBV27 and TRBJ2-5, with TRBD1 identical over 9 bases. Gene TRBJ2-7 matches the end of the DNA better, so the J call may be wrong. Germline lookup yields CDR1 MNHEY and CDR2 SMNVEV (reference sequence). The CDR3 consists of 17 residues. Here the CDR3 reads CASSPKAPGQGGHEQYF. The CDR3 DNA sequence: TGTGCCAGCAGTCCTAAAGCCCCGGGACAGGGTGGCCACGAGCAGTACTTC.

The V and J genes are TRBV6-6 and TRBJ2-5, with 9 bases that match TRBD2. Germline CDR1 and CDR2: MNHNY and SVGAGI (reference sequence). The V gene end was trimmed by 4 bases and the J gene end by 7 bases; junction bases not matched to a gene: 13. The CDR3 has 16 amino acids. The CDR3 DNA reads as TGTGCCAGCAGTTCCGATACGACTAGCGGCCTAGGGACCCAGTACTTC. Translation gives CASSSDTTSGLGTQYF.

The count of this clone is one. The V and J genes are TRBV5-1 and TRBJ2-5; D is perhaps TRBD2 (6 bases). With 6 bases removed from V and 2 bases from J, the gap between germline ends came to 11 bases. The CDR3 spans 13 residues. Looked up from germline, CDR1 is SGHRS and CDR2 is YFSETQ. Here the CDR3 reads CASNRGSQETQYF. The CDR3 DNA reads TGCGCCAGCAACCGGGGGAGTCAAGAGACCCAGTACTTC.

This clone was recorded a few times. V usage is TRBV2 and J usage is TRBJ1-2, with D tentatively TRBD1 (5 bases). Germline-derived CDR1 and CDR2 are SNHLY and FYNNEI. The CDR3 covers 12 residues. Trimming pared 4 bases from V and 4 bases from J, leaving 7 bases between. The CDR3 sequence: CASSGQPYGYTF. The CDR3 nucleotides read TGTGCCAGCAGTGGACAGCCCTATGGCTACACCTTC.

The chain uses TRBV12-5 and TRBJ2-1, with D unresolved. With 6 bases removed from V and 8 bases from J, the gap between germline ends came to 14 bases. The germline gives CDR1 LGHNT, CDR2 FRNRAP. The CDR3 has 13 amino acids. DNA of the CDR3: TGTGCTAGTGGACTTAATTTGAACGATGAGCAGTTCTTC. Translated: CASGLNLNDEQFF. Variable domain in full (rest from reference TRBV12-5 and TRBJ2-1): DARVTQTPRHKVTEMGQEVTMRCQPILGHNTVFWYRQTMMQGLELLAYFRNRAPLDDSGMPKDRFSAEMPDATLATLKIQPSEPRDSAVYFCASGLNLNDEQFFGPGTRLTVL.

The chain is built from TRBV7-9 and TRBJ1-5; D not certain. This CDR3 is built from 14 residues. CDR1 is SEHNR and CDR2 is FQNEAQ in the germline V gene (reference sequence). V was shortened by 8 bases and J by 0 bases, with 11 bases between the two germline ends. The CDR3 DNA follows: TGTGCCAGCGGCCTGCAGGATAGCAATCAGCCCCAGCATTTT. Its translation is CASGLQDSNQPQHF.

The chain employs TRBV7-9 and TRBJ2-1; 7 positions agree with TRBD1. Germline trimming cut 2 bases from V and 0 bases from J; bases unmatched to any gene: 10. The CDR3 spans 18 residues. Germline V CDR1 and CDR2: SEHNR, FQNEAQ (reference sequence). DNA for the CDR3: TGTGCCAGCAGCTTACCACCGGGGACAGAGCCCTCCTACAATGAGCAGTTCTTC. It specifies CASSLPPGTEPSYNEQFF. Together with reference TRBV7-9 and TRBJ2-1, the CDR3 gives the full variable domain: DTGVSQNPRHKITKRGQNVTFRCDPISEHNRLYWYRQTLGQGPEFLTYFQNEAQLEKSRLLSDRFSAERPKGSFSTLEIQRTEQGDSAMYLCASSLPPGTEPSYNEQFFGPGTRLTVL.

This clone was detected once. The V gene is TRBV29-1, the J gene TRBJ2-3, with 14 bases matching TRBD2. CDR1 and CDR2 (germline): SQVTM, ANQGSEA. With 7 bases clipped from V and 5 bases from J, the junction kept 11 bases outside the gene matches. This CDR3 has 16 residues. Written as DNA, the CDR3 is TGCAGCGCTCCCGGGACTAGCGGGGGAGCGGGAGATACGCAGTATTTT. It yields the protein CSAPGTSGGAGDTQYF.

This clone has a single count. Other DNA sequences in the sample encode the same CDR3. V gene TRBV2 combines with J gene TRBJ2-3; D may be TRBD2 (5 bases). The V gene lost 3 bases and the J gene lost 1 base, with 8 bases spanning the gap. Germline V gives CDR1 SNHLY, CDR2 FYNNEI. The CDR3 consists of 14 residues. CDR3 in DNA: TGTGCCAGCAGTGAGGTAGCGCGCACAGATACGCAGTATTTT. Translating gives CASSEVARTDTQYF.

This chain joins TRBV2 and TRBJ1-6, with TRBD1 matching over 10 bases. Losses at the gene ends were 6 bases for V and 7 bases for J; bases not matched to a gene: 15. Per germline, CDR1 SNHLY and CDR2 FYNNEI. The CDR3 is made up of 18 amino acids. DNA for the CDR3: TGTGCCAGCAGGCCGGGACAGGGGTCGACTCGGGGGAATTCACCCCTCCACTTT. Translation: CASRPGQGSTRGNSPLHF.

The V gene is TRBV7-2, the J gene TRBJ2-3, with 10 bases fitting TRBD2. Germline V gene sequence: CDR1 SGHTA, CDR2 FQGNSA. The CDR3 consists of 14 residues. The V segment lost 5 bases and the J segment 4 bases; nucleotides outside the gene matches: 3. In DNA, the CDR3 is TGTGCCAGCAGCCCTAGCGGGGGCCCAGATACGCAGTATTTT. Translating gives CASSPSGGPDTQYF.

As DNA, the CDR3 is TGTGCCAGCAGCTCAGACAGATCCTCTGGGGCCAACGTCCTGACTTTC. It codes for CASSSDRSSGANVLTF. The chain combines TRBV9 with TRBJ2-6, with D maybe TRBD1 (5 bases). This CDR3 region has 16 residues. CDR1 is SGDLS, CDR2 YYNGEE, per germline. Trimming took 4 bases from V and 0 from J, leaving 11 bases between them. Together with reference TRBV9 and TRBJ2-6, the CDR3 gives the full variable domain: DSGVTQTPKHLITATGQRVTLRCSPRSGDLSVYWYQQSLDQGLQFLIQYYNGEERAKGNILERFSAQQFPDLHSELNLSSLELGDSALYFCASSSDRSSGANVLTFGAGSRLTVL.

V and J are TRBV5-8 and TRBJ2-5; D unclear. The germline V gene has CDR1 SGHTS and CDR2 YDEGEE. This CDR3 comprises 10 residues. Trimming shortened V by 3 bases and J by 13 bases, and 10 bases separated the two germline ends. The chain's CDR3 is CASSSLILYF. The CDR3 DNA follows: TGTGCCAGCAGCTCCCTAATCCTGTACTTC.

The chain joins TRBV7-9 to TRBJ1-4; D remains ambiguous. From germline, CDR1 is SEHNR and CDR2 FQNEAQ (reference sequence). V lost 5 bases and J lost 3, with 10 bases in between. The CDR3 runs to 14 residues. The CDR3 sequence: CASSPRGSNEKLFF. CDR3 DNA: TGTGCCAGCAGCCCCCGCGGGTCTAATGAAAAACTGTTTTTT.

Note on this clone: One end of the junction varies from germline; a read error may be responsible. The J gene is TRBJ2-1, the V gene TRBV4-1; 14 positions match TRBD2. CDR3 length: 17 residues. Germline V CDR1 and CDR2: MGHRA, YSYEKL. CDR3 in amino acids: CASSQDPRLAGGHEQLF. DNA of the CDR3: TGCGCCAGCAGCCAAGATCCTAGACTAGCGGGGGGGCATGAGCAGCTCTTC.

This sequence joins TRBV21-1 and TRBJ1-1; the D call of TRBD1 is as the table states it, not checked on the DNA. TRBV21-1 is a known pseudogene. This CDR3 contains 18 residues. CDR3 residues: CASSKSTTPGQGNTEAFF. The CDR3 DNA reads TGTGCCAGCAGCAAAAGTACTACCCCGGGACAGGGGAACACTGAAGCTTTCTTT.

The gene calls are TRBV9 and TRBJ1-6; the D is unclear. The CDR3 extends over 14 amino acids. With 4 bases removed from V and 8 bases from J, the gap between germline ends came to 13 bases. Germline values: CDR1 SGDLS, CDR2 YYNGEE. The DNA for the CDR3 is TGTGCCAGCAGCACCCACGGGTCTGATTCACCCCTCCACTTT. Translating gives CASSTHGSDSPLHF. Supplemented by reference TRBV9 and TRBJ1-6, the full variable domain reads DSGVTQTPKHLITATGQRVTLRCSPRSGDLSVYWYQQSLDQGLQFLIQYYNGEERAKGNILERFSAQQFPDLHSELNLSSLELGDSALYFCASSTHGSDSPLHFGNGTRLTVT.

V gene TRBV10-3 combines with J gene TRBJ1-2; D unclear. Germline V gives CDR1 ENHRY, CDR2 SYGVKD. This CDR3 region has 14 residues. The V and J ends lost 5 bases and 1 base respectively, with 11 bases between them. The CDR3 region is CAISTTGVNYGYTF. The CDR3 DNA is TGTGCCATCAGTACGACCGGGGTTAACTATGGCTACACCTTC.

The V and J genes are TRBV6-4 and TRBJ2-5; D possibly corresponds to TRBD1 (5 bases). Germline values: CDR1 MRHNA, CDR2 SNTAGT. Trimming removed 3 bases from V and 5 bases from J, with 16 bases in between. This CDR3 region has 15 residues. CDR3 protein: CASSERSGSGETQYF. CDR3 nucleotides: TGTGCCAGCAGTGAAAGATCAGGGTCGGGTGAGACCCAGTACTTC.